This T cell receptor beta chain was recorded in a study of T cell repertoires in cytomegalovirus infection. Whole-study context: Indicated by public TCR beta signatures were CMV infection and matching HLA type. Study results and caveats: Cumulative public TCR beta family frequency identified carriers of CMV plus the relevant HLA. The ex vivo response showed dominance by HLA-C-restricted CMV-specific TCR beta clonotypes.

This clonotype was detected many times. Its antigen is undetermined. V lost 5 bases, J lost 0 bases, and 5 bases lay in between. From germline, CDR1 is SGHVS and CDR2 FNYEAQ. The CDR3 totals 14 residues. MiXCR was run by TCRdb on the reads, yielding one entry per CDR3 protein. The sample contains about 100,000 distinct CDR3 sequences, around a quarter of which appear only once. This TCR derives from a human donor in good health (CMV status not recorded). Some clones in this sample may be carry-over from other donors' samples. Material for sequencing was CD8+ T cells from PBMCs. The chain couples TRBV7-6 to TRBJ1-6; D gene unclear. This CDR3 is CASSRSSYNSPLHF. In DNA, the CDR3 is TGTGCCAGCAGCCGGAGCTCCTATAATTCACCCCTCCACTTT. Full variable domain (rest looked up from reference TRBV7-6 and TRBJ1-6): GAGVSQSPRYKVTKRGQDVALRCDPISGHVSLYWYRQALGQGPEFLTYFNYEAQQDKSGLPNDRFSAERPEGSISTLTIQRTEQRDSAMYRCASSRSSYNSPLHFGNGTRLTVT.